This paragraph covers one TCR beta chain sequence. Antigen: not known. Each sample's input was roughly 230 ng genomic DNA, 38,000 or so genome equivalents. The entry originates in a study of T cell clusters in autoimmune cytopenias. General study results and limits: TRB repertoire shifts in secondary cytopenia and chronic lymphocytic leukemia mostly reflected lymphoma, not autoimmunity.

Germline loops: CDR1 DFQATT, CDR2 SNEGSKA (reference sequence). The CDR3 is 15 residues long. TRB rearrangements were amplified by touch-down multiplex PCR with mixed TRB-A/B primers. TCRdb reworked the multiplex PCR reads into one entry per CDR3 protein, no DNA. Its listing shows thousands of distinct CDR3 sequences. This rearrangement joins TRBV20-1 to TRBJ2-7; absent DNA, TCRdb's TRBD1 call cannot be checked. Sequencing was carried out using peripheral blood. The sequence came from a human donor with an autoimmune cytopenia or autoimmune hepatitis (not recorded which). CDR3 loop: CSAETGTKTSYEQYF.